This T cell receptor (beta chain) appears in the sequencing data of a study of low-dose radiotherapy and immunotherapy resistance in tumors. Covering alpha and beta chains, TRAV- and TRBV-specific primers were used for the first-strand cDNA. The authors amplified TCRs for about 20 PCR cycles with a constant-region primer and a V-primer adapter. TCRdb used MiXCR to reprocess the reads, holding one entry per CDR3 protein. This table has tens of thousands of distinct CDR3 sequences, about a sixth appearing once. Germline assignment: CDR1 MNHEY and CDR2 SMNVEV (reference sequence). V gave up 6 bases and J gave up 2 bases, with 16 bases separating them. The CDR3 sequence is 15 residues long. In this sample, this clonotype turned up many times. Time point noted: after trial treatment. Treatment meaning: LDRT plus nivolumab, ipilimumab, low-dose cyclophosphamide and aspirin (RACIN trial).

This material consisted of PBMCs, taken after low-dose radiotherapy plus immunotherapy. The clonotype originates from a male donor with prostate cancer. The chain recombines TRBV27 with TRBJ1-1, with no clear D. The CDR3 nucleotides read TGTGCCAGCAGCAGAATCGGGAGACTAAACACTGAAGCTTTCTTT. Its translation is CASSRIGRLNTEAFF.